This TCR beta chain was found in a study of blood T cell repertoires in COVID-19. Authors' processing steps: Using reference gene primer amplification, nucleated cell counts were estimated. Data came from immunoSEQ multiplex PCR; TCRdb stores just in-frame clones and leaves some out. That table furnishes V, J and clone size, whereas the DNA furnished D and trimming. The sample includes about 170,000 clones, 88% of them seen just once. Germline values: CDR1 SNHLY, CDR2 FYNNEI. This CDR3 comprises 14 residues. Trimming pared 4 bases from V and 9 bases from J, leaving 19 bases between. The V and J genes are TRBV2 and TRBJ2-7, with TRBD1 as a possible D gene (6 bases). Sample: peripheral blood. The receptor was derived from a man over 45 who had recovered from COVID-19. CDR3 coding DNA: TGTGCCAGCAGTGTACAGGGTTCCTTCTCAGGGCAGTACTTC. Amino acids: CASSVQGSFSGQYF. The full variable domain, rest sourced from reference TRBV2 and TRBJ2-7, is EPEVTQTPSHQVTQMGQEVILRCVPISNHLYFYWYRQILGQKVEFLVSFYNNEISEKSEIFDDQFSVERPDGSNFTLKIRSTKLEDSAMYFCASSVQGSFSGQYFGPGTRLTVT.